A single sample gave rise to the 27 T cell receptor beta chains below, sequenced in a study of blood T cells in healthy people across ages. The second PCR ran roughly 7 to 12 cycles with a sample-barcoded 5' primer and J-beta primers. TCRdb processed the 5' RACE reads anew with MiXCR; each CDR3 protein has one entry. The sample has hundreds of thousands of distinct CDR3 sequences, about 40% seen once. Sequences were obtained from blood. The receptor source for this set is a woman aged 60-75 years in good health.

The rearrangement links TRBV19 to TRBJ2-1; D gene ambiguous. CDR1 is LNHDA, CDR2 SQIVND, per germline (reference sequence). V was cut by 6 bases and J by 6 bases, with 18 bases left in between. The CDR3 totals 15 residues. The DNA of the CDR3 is TGTGCCAGTAGCTCTGGGCGGATTACCTCCAATGAGCAGTTCTTC. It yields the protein CASSSGRITSNEQFF.

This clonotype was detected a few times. This CDR3 reads CAWRHPSWRIYGYTF. The CDR3 region has the DNA TGTGCCTGGAGACACCCCAGTTGGAGAATCTATGGCTACACCTTC. The V gene is TRBV30, the J gene TRBJ1-2; no reliable D call. This CDR3 spans 15 amino acids. V was shortened by 3 bases and J by 4 bases, with 18 bases between the two germline ends. Per the germline V gene, CDR1 is GTSNPN and CDR2 is SVGIG (reference sequence). Filled out from reference TRBV30 and TRBJ1-2, the complete variable domain reads SQTIHQWPATLVQPVGSPLSLECTVEGTSNPNLYWYRQAAGRGLQLLFYSVGIGQISSEVPQNLSASRPQDRQFILSSKKLLLSDSGFYLCAWRHPSWRIYGYTFGSGTRLTVV.

The CDR3 region is CSVEQSGGYTF. The CDR3 DNA reads as TGCAGCGTTGAGCAGTCGGGTGGCTACACCTTC. V gene TRBV29-1 combines with J gene TRBJ1-2; D is unresolved. Germline assignment: CDR1 SQVTM and CDR2 ANQGSEA. There are 11 residues in the CDR3. Trimming took 3 bases from V and 7 from J, leaving 9 bases between them.

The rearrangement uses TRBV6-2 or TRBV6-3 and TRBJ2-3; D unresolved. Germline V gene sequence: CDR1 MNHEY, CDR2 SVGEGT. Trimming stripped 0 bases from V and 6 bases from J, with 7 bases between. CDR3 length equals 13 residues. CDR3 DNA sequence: TGTGCCAGCAGTTACTCGGGAAGGGATACGCAGTATTTT. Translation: CASSYSGRDTQYF.

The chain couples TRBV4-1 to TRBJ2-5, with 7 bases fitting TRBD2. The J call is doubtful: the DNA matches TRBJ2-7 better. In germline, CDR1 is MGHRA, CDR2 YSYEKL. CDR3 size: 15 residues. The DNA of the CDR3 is TGCGCCAGCAGCTCAAGTCCTAGCGGACCCTACGAGCAGTACTTC. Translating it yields CASSSSPSGPYEQYF.

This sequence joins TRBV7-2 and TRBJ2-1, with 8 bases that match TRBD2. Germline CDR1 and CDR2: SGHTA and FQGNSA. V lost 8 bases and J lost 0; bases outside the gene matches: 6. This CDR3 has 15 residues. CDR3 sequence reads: CASSRGTSSYNEQFF. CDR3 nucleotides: TGTGCCAGCTCCCGGGGGACTAGCTCCTACAATGAGCAGTTCTTC.

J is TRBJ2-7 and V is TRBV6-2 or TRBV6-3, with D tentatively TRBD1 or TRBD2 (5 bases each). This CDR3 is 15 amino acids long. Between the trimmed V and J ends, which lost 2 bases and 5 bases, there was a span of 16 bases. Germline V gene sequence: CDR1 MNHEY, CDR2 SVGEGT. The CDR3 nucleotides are TGTGCCAGCAGTTACCCGGGACCTGCTGCCCACGAGCAGTACTTC. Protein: CASSYPGPAAHEQYF.

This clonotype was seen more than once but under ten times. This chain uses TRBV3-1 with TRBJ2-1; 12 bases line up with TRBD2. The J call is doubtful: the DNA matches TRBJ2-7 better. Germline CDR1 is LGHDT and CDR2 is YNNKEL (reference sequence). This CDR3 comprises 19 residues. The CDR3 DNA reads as TGTGCCAGCAGCCAAGGGCGTCTAGCGGGGGGGTCCCCCTACAATGAGCAGTACTTC. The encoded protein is CASSQGRLAGGSPYNEQYF.

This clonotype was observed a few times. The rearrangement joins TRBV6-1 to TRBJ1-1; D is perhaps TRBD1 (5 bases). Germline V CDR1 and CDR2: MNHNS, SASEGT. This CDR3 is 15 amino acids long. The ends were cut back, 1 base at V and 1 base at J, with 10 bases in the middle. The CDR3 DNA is TGTGCCAGCAGTGAAGTCCGACAGACGAACACTGAAGCTTTCTTT. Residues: CASSEVRQTNTEAFF.

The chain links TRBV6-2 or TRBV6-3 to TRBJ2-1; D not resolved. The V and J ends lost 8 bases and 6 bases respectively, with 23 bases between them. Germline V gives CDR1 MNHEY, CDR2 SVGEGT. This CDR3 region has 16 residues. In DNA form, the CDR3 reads TGTGCCAGCTCCCCTATGGAATCGCCTAAATTCAATGAGCAGTTCTTC. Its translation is CASSPMESPKFNEQFF.

The CDR3 DNA is TGTGCCAGCAGCTTGCAAGCTAGCGGGAGATCGGTCGATGAGCAGTTCTTC. It is translated as CASSLQASGRSVDEQFF. This sequence joins TRBV7-2 and TRBJ2-1; TRBD2 agrees at 10 bases. V lost 3 bases and J lost 8; bases outside the gene matches: 13. This CDR3 spans 17 amino acids. CDR1 SGHTA and CDR2 FQGNSA come from the germline V gene. Full variable domain (rest looked up from reference TRBV7-2 and TRBJ2-1): GAGVSQSPSNKVTEKGKDVELRCDPISGHTALYWYRQSLGQGLEFLIYFQGNSAPDKSGLPSDRFSAERTGGSVSTLTIQRTQQEDSAVYLCASSLQASGRSVDEQFFGPGTRLTVL.

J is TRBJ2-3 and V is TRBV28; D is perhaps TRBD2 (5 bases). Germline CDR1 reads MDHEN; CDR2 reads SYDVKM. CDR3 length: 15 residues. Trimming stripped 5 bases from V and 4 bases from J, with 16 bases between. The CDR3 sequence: CASSRSVRSPDTQYF. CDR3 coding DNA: TGTGCCAGCAGTCGTAGCGTCAGGTCCCCAGATACGCAGTATTTT.

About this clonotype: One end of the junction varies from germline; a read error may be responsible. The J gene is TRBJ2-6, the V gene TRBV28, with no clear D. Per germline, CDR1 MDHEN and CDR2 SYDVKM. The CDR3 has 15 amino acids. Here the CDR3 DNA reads TGTGCCAGCAGTTCTCCCCCCTCTGGGACCAACGTCCTGACTTTC. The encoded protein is CASSSPPSGTNVLTF.

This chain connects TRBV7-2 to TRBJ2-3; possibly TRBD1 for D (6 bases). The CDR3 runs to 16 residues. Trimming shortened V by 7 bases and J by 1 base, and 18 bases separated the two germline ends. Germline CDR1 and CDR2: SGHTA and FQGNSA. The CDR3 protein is CASNSGALGGTDTQYF. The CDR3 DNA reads TGTGCCAGCAACTCAGGGGCTCTGGGAGGCACAGATACGCAGTATTTT.

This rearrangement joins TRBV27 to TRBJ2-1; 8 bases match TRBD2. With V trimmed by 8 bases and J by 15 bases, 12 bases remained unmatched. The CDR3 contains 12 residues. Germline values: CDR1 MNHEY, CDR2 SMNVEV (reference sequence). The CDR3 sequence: CASARQGTRWFF. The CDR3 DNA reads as TGTGCCAGCGCTCGGCAGGGGACTAGGTGGTTCTTC.

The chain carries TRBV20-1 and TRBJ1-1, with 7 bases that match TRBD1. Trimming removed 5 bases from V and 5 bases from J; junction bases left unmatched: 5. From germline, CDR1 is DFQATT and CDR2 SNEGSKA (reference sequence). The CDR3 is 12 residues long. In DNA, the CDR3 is TGCAGTGCTGGACGACAGGGAACTGAAGCTTTCTTT. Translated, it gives CSAGRQGTEAFF.

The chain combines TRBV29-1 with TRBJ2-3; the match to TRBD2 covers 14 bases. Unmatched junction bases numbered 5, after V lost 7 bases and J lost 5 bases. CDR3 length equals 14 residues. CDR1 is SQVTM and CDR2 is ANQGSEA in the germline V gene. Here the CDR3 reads CSETSGGAGDTQYF. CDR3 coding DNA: TGCAGCGAGACTAGCGGGGGGGCCGGAGATACGCAGTATTTT.

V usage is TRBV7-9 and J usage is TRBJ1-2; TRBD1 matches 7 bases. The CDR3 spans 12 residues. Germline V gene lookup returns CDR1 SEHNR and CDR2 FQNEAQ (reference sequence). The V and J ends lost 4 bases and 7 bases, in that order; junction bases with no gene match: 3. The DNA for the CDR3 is TGTGCCAGCAGCTCGCAGGGGGGTGGCTACACCTTC. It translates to CASSSQGGGYTF.

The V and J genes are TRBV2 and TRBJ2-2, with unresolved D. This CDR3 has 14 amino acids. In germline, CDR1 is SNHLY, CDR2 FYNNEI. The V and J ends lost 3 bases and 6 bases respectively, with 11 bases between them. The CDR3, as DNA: TGTGCCAGCAGTGAGTCAGGTCCCCCCGGGGAGCTGTTTTTT. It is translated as CASSESGPPGELFF.

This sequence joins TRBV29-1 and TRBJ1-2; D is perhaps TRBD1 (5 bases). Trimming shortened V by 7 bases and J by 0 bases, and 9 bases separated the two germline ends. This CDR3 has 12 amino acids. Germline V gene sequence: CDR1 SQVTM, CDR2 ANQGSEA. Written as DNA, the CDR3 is TGCAGCGCTCCGACAGCTAACTATGGCTACACCTTC. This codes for CSAPTANYGYTF.

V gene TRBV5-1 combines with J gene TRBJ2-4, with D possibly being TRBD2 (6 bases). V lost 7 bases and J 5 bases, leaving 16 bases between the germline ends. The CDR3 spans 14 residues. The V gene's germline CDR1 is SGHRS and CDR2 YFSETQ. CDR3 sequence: CASQLDTGENIQYF. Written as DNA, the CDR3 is TGCGCCAGCCAACTTGATACGGGAGAAAACATTCAGTACTTC.

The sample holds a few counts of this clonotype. Here the CDR3 DNA reads TGTGCCAGCAGCAAGCTAGCGGGAGAATTTGGTGAGCAGTTCTTC. This translates into CASSKLAGEFGEQFF. The chain uses TRBV7-2 and TRBJ2-1; 10 bases map to TRBD2. The germline gives CDR1 SGHTA, CDR2 FQGNSA. V was pared by 5 bases and J by 9 bases, with 10 bases of the junction left unmatched. This CDR3 has 15 residues.

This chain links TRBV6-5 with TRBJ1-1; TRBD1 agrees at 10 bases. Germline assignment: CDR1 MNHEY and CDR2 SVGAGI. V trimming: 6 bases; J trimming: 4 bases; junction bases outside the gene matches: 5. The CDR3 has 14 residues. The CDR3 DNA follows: TGTGCCAGCAGGAGGGACAGGGGAAGCACTGAAGCTTTCTTT. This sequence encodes CASRRDRGSTEAFF.

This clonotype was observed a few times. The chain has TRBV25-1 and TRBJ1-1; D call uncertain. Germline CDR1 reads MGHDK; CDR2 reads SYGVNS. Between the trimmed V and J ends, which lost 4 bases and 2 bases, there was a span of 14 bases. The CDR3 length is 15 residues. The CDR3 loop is CASSGGGSTNTEAFF. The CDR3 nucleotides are TGTGCCAGCAGTGGTGGAGGGAGTACCAACACTGAAGCTTTCTTT.

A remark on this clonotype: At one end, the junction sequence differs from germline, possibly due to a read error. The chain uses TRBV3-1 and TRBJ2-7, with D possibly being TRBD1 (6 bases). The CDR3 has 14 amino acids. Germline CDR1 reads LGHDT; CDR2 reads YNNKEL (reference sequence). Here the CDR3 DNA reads TGTGCCAGCGGCCAACGGGACACTTCCTACGAGCAGTACTTC. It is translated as CASGQRDTSYEQYF.

The CDR3 loop reads CSARDAHAGTGTTNEKLFF. For the CDR3, the DNA is TGCAGTGCTAGAGACGCCCACGCTGGGACCGGTACAACTAATGAAAAACTGTTTTTT. The rearrangement links TRBV20-1 to TRBJ1-4; possibly TRBD1 for D (5 bases). Between the trimmed V and J ends, which lost 0 bases and 0 bases, there was a span of 20 bases. CDR1 DFQATT and CDR2 SNEGSKA come from the germline V gene (reference sequence). The length of the CDR3 is 19 residues.

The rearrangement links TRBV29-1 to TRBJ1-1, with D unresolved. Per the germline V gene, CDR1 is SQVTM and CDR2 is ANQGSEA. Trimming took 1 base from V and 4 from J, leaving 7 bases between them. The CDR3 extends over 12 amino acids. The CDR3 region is CSVEGWVTEAFF. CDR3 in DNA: TGCAGCGTTGAAGGGTGGGTCACTGAAGCTTTCTTT.